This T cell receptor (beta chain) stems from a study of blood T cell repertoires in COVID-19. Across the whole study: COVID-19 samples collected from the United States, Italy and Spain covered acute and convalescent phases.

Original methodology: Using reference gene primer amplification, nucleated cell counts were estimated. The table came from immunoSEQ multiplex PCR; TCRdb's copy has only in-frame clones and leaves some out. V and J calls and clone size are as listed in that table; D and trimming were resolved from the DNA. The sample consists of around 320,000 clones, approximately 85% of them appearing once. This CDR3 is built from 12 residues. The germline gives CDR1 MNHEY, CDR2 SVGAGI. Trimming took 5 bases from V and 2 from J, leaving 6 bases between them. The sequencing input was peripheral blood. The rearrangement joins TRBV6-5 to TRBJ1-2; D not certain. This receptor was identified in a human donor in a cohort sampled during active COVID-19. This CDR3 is CASSTENYGYTF. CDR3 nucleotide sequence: TGTGCCAGCAGTACAGAAAACTATGGCTACACCTTC.